The 20 T cell receptor beta chains presented below share a single source sample, sequenced in a study of blood T cell repertoires in COVID-19. The table came from immunoSEQ multiplex PCR; TCRdb's copy has only in-frame clones and leaves some out. This sample has under 110,000 clones; about 91% occur once, and the top ten carry roughly a sixth. The sequenced sample consisted of peripheral blood. The receptors here all came from a man aged 45-65 years with acute or convalescent COVID-19.

The rearrangement links TRBV5-4 to TRBJ2-2, with 8 bases aligning to TRBD2. Per the germline V gene, CDR1 is SGHNT and CDR2 is YYREEE (reference sequence). With 4 bases clipped from V and 2 bases from J, the junction kept 4 bases outside the gene matches. The CDR3 has 15 residues. In DNA form, the CDR3 reads TGTGCCAGCAGCCGGGGGGGTTCCAACACCGGGGAGCTGTTTTTT. Its translation is CASSRGGSNTGELFF.

The V call is TRBV2, the J call TRBJ1-2; perhaps TRBD1 as D (6 bases). In germline, CDR1 is SNHLY, CDR2 FYNNEI. Trimming cost V 6 bases and J 4 bases, with 12 bases left between them. This CDR3 region has 13 residues. CDR3 in amino acids: CASSLQGSYGYTF. CDR3 in DNA: TGTGCCAGCAGCCTACAGGGCTCCTATGGCTACACCTTC.

In nucleotides, the CDR3 is TGCGCCAGCAGCTCTTCACCCAGGGGGTTATACGAGCAGTACTTC. Residues: CASSSSPRGLYEQYF. The rearrangement links TRBV5-1 to TRBJ2-7, with TRBD1 matching over 7 bases. This CDR3 is 15 amino acids long. V shed 3 bases and J 4 bases; nucleotides not matched to a gene: 10. CDR1 is SGHRS, CDR2 YFSETQ, per germline. Supplemented by reference TRBV5-1 and TRBJ2-7, the full variable domain reads KAGVTQTPRYLIKTRGQQVTLSCSPISGHRSVSWYQQTPGQGLQFLFEYFSETQRNKGNFPGRFSGRQFSNSRSEMNVSTLELGDSALYLCASSSSPRGLYEQYFGPGTRLTVT.

This chain joins TRBV6-5 and TRBJ2-2, with D possibly TRBD2 on 5 matching bases. The CDR3 is 15 amino acids. Germline V CDR1 and CDR2: MNHEY, SVGAGI. The V end lost 8 bases, the J end lost 4 bases, and 17 bases lay between the germline ends. The chain's CDR3 is CASESRGWGTGELFF. CDR3 nucleotide sequence: TGTGCCAGCGAGAGCCGGGGATGGGGCACCGGGGAGCTGTTTTTT.

V gene TRBV25-1 combines with J gene TRBJ2-7; maybe TRBD2 (6 bases). The V end was cut by 3 bases, the J end by 0 bases, with 12 bases between. The CDR3 length is 15 residues. Germline CDR1 and CDR2: MGHDK and SYGVNS. The CDR3 reads CASSDPAGSSYEQYF. The CDR3, as DNA: TGTGCCAGCAGTGATCCCGCCGGGAGCTCCTACGAGCAGTACTTC.

This clone was recorded only once. The rearrangement joins TRBV2 to TRBJ1-1, with unresolved D. Germline CDR1 is SNHLY and CDR2 is FYNNEI. V lost 8 bases and J 1 base, leaving 11 bases between the germline ends. The length of the CDR3 is 13 residues. The CDR3 sequence: CASLSGRNTEAFF. The CDR3 DNA reads TGTGCCAGCTTAAGTGGGCGGAACACTGAAGCTTTCTTT. Full variable domain (missing parts from reference TRBV2 and TRBJ1-1): EPEVTQTPSHQVTQMGQEVILRCVPISNHLYFYWYRQILGQKVEFLVSFYNNEISEKSEIFDDQFSVERPDGSNFTLKIRSTKLEDSAMYFCASLSGRNTEAFFGQGTRLTVV.

This clone was seen a single time. The rearrangement links TRBV7-2 to TRBJ1-6, with D possibly being TRBD1 (6 bases). The V end lost 0 bases, the J end lost 0 bases, and 12 bases lay between the germline ends. CDR3 length: 18 amino acids. The germline gives CDR1 SGHTA, CDR2 FQGNSA. The DNA for the CDR3 is TGTGCCAGCAGCTTAGCGGGGGCCTTGAGCTCCTATAATTCACCCCTCCACTTT. This encodes CASSLAGALSSYNSPLHF.

The chain carries TRBV21-1 and TRBJ1-4. TRBV21-1 is given as a pseudogene. This CDR3 comprises 18 residues. CDR3 amino acids: CASSKGVPGDKTNEKLFF. As DNA, the CDR3 is TGTGCCAGCAGCAAAGGAGTACCGGGGGATAAGACTAATGAAAAACTGTTTTTT.

The chain links TRBV28 to TRBJ1-2; D may be TRBD1 (5 bases). The V gene's germline CDR1 is MDHEN and CDR2 SYDVKM. Trimming removed 6 bases from V and 3 bases from J, with 17 bases in between. The CDR3 length is 15 residues. CDR3 coding DNA: TGTGCCAGCAGAACCCCCATTGCCAGGGACTATGGCTACACCTTC. The encoded protein is CASRTPIARDYGYTF.

The V call is TRBV13, the J call TRBJ2-7; D is undetermined. Germline CDR1 is PRHDT and CDR2 is FYEKMQ (reference sequence). The V gene lost 5 bases and the J gene lost 9 bases, with 20 bases spanning the gap. The CDR3 has 14 residues. The CDR3 sequence: CASSGTLEIGVQYF. CDR3 DNA: TGTGCCAGCAGCGGTACATTGGAGATAGGCGTGCAGTACTTC.

This clone appeared a single time. This chain uses TRBV2 with TRBJ1-4; D not certain. The V end was cut by 5 bases, the J end by 2 bases, with 15 bases between. Per germline, CDR1 SNHLY and CDR2 FYNNEI. The CDR3 runs 16 residues. Here the CDR3 reads CASSLRGAYTNEKLFF. CDR3 nucleotides: TGTGCCAGCAGTCTGCGCGGAGCCTATACTAATGAAAAACTGTTTTTT.

The CDR3 loop is CASRFGDRVNEQYF. The CDR3 DNA sequence: TGTGCCAGCAGATTCGGGGACAGGGTGAACGAGCAGTACTTC. This chain joins TRBV6-5 and TRBJ2-7, with 9 bases matching TRBD1. The CDR3 runs to 14 residues. Germline CDR1 is MNHEY and CDR2 is SVGAGI. The V segment lost 6 bases and the J segment 5 bases; nucleotides outside the gene matches: 8.

The chain employs TRBV2 and TRBJ1-2; 9 bases fit TRBD1. The germline gives CDR1 SNHLY, CDR2 FYNNEI. The trim removed 1 base at V and 4 bases at J, leaving 1 base unmatched. This CDR3 has 14 residues. The CDR3 protein is CASSEGQGGYGYTF. CDR3 bases: TGTGCCAGCAGTGAAGGACAGGGGGGCTATGGCTACACCTTC. Together with reference TRBV2 and TRBJ1-2, the CDR3 gives the full variable domain: EPEVTQTPSHQVTQMGQEVILRCVPISNHLYFYWYRQILGQKVEFLVSFYNNEISEKSEIFDDQFSVERPDGSNFTLKIRSTKLEDSAMYFCASSEGQGGYGYTFGSGTRLTVV.

This clone was recorded once. The chain is built from TRBV27 and TRBJ2-5; possibly TRBD2 for D (6 bases). Germline CDR1 is MNHEY and CDR2 is SMNVEV (reference sequence). Trimming took off 5 bases at V and 2 bases at J, with 15 bases between the two ends. This CDR3 region has 15 residues. For the CDR3, the DNA is TGTGCCAGCAGTCCACGTAGGGGAGGACAAGAGACCCAGTACTTC. Translated, it gives CASSPRRGGQETQYF.

The chain links TRBV15 to TRBJ1-2, with D possibly matching TRBD1 (5 bases). Germline V gene data show CDR1 as LNHNV and CDR2 as YYDKDF (reference sequence). The CDR3 has 15 amino acids. Trimming removed 0 bases from V and 6 bases from J, with 14 bases in between. This CDR3 is CATSRELGGSDGYTF. As DNA, the CDR3 is TGTGCCACCAGCAGAGAGTTGGGGGGATCTGATGGCTACACCTTC.

The chain has TRBV5-4 and TRBJ2-7, with 7 bases lining up with TRBD1. V dropped 3 bases and J dropped 5; count of bases not matched to a gene: 8. CDR1 SGHNT and CDR2 YYREEE come from the germline V gene (reference sequence). The CDR3 is made up of 14 amino acids. The CDR3 sequence: CASSSQGVIDEQYF. As DNA, the CDR3 is TGTGCCAGCAGCTCCCAGGGGGTCATAGACGAGCAGTACTTC.

The rearrangement links TRBV15 to TRBJ1-2; tentative D call: TRBD1 (6 bases). The CDR3 has 15 amino acids. Germline values: CDR1 LNHNV, CDR2 YYDKDF (reference sequence). V was pared by 0 bases and J by 7 bases, with 15 bases between. The CDR3 sequence: CATSRERTGIGGYTF. The CDR3 DNA reads as TGTGCCACCAGCAGAGAGAGAACAGGGATCGGTGGCTACACCTTC.

The chain links TRBV2 to TRBJ1-6; D is unresolved. Trimming removed 5 bases from V and 5 bases from J, with 10 bases in between. Per the germline V gene, CDR1 is SNHLY and CDR2 is FYNNEI. CDR3 length: 14 amino acids. The DNA of the CDR3 is TGTGCCAGCAGTTTGGGTACTAATAATTCACCCCTCCACTTT. It yields the protein CASSLGTNNSPLHF.

The chain links TRBV6-5 to TRBJ1-1; no firm D call. Germline assignment: CDR1 MNHEY and CDR2 SVGAGI. This CDR3 has 13 residues. V lost 0 bases, J lost 10 bases, and 12 bases lay in between. The CDR3 is CASSYSGGYGAFF. DNA of the CDR3: TGTGCCAGCAGTTACTCTGGAGGGTATGGAGCTTTCTTT.

This clone showed up just once. The chain couples TRBV28 to TRBJ1-1; 7 bases match TRBD1. The CDR3 sequence is 13 residues long. Germline values: CDR1 MDHEN, CDR2 SYDVKM. After removal of 7 bases from V and 1 base from J, the junction contained 3 bases not matched to a gene. CDR3 sequence reads: CASIGQANTEAFF. Here the CDR3 DNA reads TGTGCCAGCATCGGACAGGCGAACACTGAAGCTTTCTTT.